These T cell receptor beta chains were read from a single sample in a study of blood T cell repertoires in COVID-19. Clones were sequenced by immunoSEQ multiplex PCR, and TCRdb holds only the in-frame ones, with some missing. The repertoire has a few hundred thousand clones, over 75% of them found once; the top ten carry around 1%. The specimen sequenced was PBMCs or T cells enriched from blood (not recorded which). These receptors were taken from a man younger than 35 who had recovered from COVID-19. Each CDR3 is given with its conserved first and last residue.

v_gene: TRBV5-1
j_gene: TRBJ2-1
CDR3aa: CASQGSPSSYNEQFF

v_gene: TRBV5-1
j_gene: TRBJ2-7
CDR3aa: CASSPQGIGEQYF

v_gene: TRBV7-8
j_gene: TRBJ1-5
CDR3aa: CASSPDRFGNQPQHF

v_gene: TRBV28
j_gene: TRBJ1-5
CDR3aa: CASAQAPQPQHF

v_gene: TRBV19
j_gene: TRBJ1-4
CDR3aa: CASSTQATNEKLFF

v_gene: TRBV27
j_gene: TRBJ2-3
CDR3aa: CASSGAAGARDTQYF

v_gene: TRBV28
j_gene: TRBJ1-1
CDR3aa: CATSTLNTEAFF

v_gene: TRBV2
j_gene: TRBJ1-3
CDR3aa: CASVREALSGNTIYF

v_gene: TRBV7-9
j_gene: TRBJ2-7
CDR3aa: CASSTTGALYEQYF

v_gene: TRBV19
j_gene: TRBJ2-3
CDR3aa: CASSALGGGTDTQYF

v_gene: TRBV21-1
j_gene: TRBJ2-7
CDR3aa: CASRQGQGEPYEQYF

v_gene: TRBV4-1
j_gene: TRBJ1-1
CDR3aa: CASSHQDRASPRRAAEAFF

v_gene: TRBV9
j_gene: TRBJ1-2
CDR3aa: CASSDRQGASYGYTF

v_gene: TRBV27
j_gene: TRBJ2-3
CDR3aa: CASSLSGASGVLSDTQYF

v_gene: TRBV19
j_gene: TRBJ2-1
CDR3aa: CASSHLAGGLNEQFF

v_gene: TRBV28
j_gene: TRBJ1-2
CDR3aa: CASSYGQGRPYGYTF

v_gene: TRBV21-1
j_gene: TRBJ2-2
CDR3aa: CASSKTGASGIGELFF

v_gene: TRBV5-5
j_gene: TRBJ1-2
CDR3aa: CASSPTLGGFYYGYTF

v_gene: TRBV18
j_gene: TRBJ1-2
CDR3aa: CASSAGVDRVGYTF

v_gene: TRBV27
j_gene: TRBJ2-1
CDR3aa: CASSSQGLAGHNEQFF